This T cell receptor beta chain was recorded in a study of T cells in Graves' hyperthyroidism and ophthalmopathy. The CDR3 loop spans 13 amino acids. V lost 1 base to trimming and J lost 10 bases, with 13 bases between them. Germline lookup yields CDR1 SGHVS and CDR2 FQNEAQ. This clonotype was seen ten or more times. It was RNA transcripts that yielded the amplified TCR beta CDR3 regions. A first-round RT-PCR of the TCR CDR3 used the HTBI primer set. TCRdb re-called the multiplex PCR reads through MiXCR, storing one row per CDR3 protein. The data show around 350,000 distinct CDR3 sequences, with approximately 14% seen just once and around a quarter held by the top ten.

The source of this sequence is a woman under 30 with Graves' hyperthyroidism that later progressed to Graves' ophthalmopathy. The chain recombines TRBV7-8 with TRBJ1-1; D might be TRBD1 (6 bases). Sequenced sample: blood. The CDR3 protein is CASSLGYRVGAFF. CDR3 sequence (DNA): TGTGCCAGCAGCTTAGGGTACAGGGTAGGAGCTTTCTTT.